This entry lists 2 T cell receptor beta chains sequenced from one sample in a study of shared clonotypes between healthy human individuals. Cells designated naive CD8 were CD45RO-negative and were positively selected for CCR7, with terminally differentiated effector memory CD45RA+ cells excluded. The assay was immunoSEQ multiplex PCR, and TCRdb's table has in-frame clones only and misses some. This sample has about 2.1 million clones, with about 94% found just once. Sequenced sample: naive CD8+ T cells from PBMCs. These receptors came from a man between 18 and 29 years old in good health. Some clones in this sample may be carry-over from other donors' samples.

CDR3 sequence reads: CSVPPFGSTETQYF. CDR3 bases: TGCAGCGTTCCACCTTTCGGGAGTACAGAGACCCAGTACTTC. This chain connects TRBV29-1 to TRBJ2-5; perhaps TRBD2 as D (6 bases). Germline CDR1 and CDR2: SQVTM and ANQGSEA. The CDR3 contains 14 residues. With 5 bases removed from V and 4 bases from J, the gap between germline ends came to 17 bases.

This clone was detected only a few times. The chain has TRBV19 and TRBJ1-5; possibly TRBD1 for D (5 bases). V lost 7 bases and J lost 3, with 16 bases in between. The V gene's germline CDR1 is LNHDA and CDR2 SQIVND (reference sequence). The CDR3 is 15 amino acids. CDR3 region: CASTRGARTNQPQHF. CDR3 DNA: TGTGCCAGTACCCGGGGCGCCAGGACCAATCAGCCCCAGCATTTT. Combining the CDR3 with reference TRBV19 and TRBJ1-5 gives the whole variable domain DGGITQSPKYLFRKEGQNVTLSCEQNLNHDAMYWYRQDPGQGLRLIYYSQIVNDFQKGDIAEGYSVSREKKESFPLTVTSAQKNPTAFYLCASTRGARTNQPQHFGDGTRLSIL.